This T cell receptor (beta chain) is drawn from a study of OX40 agonist ivuxolimab in advanced cancers. Study as a whole: Cohort: about 80% men, mean age 60, aged about 23 to 80.

Findings and limits, study-wide: Clonal expansion in partial responders at 0.1-3.0 mg/kg ranked among the lowest.

Autoimmune disease history or systemic immunosuppression was exclusionary. From germline, CDR1 is WNHNN and CDR2 SYGVQD (reference sequence). Trimming shortened V by 0 bases and J by 3 bases, and 15 bases separated the two germline ends. The CDR3 consists of 16 residues. The assay was immunoSEQ multiplex PCR, and TCRdb's table has in-frame clones only and misses some. The repertoire holds 60,000 to 75,000 clones, with over 75% as singletons. Remarks on this clone: The antigen is undetermined.

Sample: CD4+ or CD8+ T cells sorted from blood, taken in a trial of the OX40 agonist ivuxolimab. The chain links TRBV10-1 to TRBJ2-7; D assignment may be TRBD1 or TRBD2 (5 bases each). This receptor was taken from an adult with an advanced solid tumor such as melanoma, head and neck, liver or kidney cancer. CDR3 loop: CASSESLGETYYEQYF. In DNA form, the CDR3 reads TGCGCCAGCAGTGAGTCGCTGGGGGAAACCTACTACGAGCAGTACTTC.